This T cell receptor (beta chain) came from a study of cytomegalovirus exposure and HLA in healthy donors. Overall study findings and caveats: In a later analysis, productive TCRs from donors in an Asian-associated ancestry cluster reportedly carried fewer N-insertions than the cohort mean. In a later analysis, TCR association rates varied by HLA locus: DRB1 most, HLA-C fewest.

PCR was performed using 60 Vbeta and 13 Jbeta primers. Libraries were prepared by immunoSEQ multiplex PCR; TCRdb keeps only in-frame clonotypes and omits some of them. The table records fewer than 110,000 clones, about four fifths of them present only once. Comment on this clone: Its antigen is as yet unknown.

V shed 2 bases and J 4 bases; nucleotides not matched to a gene: 6. The CDR3 is 15 residues long. From germline, CDR1 is MNHEY and CDR2 SVGAGI. This sequence originates from a woman aged 40 to 50 in good health and CMV-seronegative. The V and J genes are TRBV6-5 and TRBJ2-7; 9 bases align to TRBD2. The sample comprised PBMCs. The CDR3 reads CASSYRASGAYEQYF. CDR3 in DNA: TGTGCCAGCAGTTACCGGGCTAGCGGGGCTTACGAGCAGTACTTC.